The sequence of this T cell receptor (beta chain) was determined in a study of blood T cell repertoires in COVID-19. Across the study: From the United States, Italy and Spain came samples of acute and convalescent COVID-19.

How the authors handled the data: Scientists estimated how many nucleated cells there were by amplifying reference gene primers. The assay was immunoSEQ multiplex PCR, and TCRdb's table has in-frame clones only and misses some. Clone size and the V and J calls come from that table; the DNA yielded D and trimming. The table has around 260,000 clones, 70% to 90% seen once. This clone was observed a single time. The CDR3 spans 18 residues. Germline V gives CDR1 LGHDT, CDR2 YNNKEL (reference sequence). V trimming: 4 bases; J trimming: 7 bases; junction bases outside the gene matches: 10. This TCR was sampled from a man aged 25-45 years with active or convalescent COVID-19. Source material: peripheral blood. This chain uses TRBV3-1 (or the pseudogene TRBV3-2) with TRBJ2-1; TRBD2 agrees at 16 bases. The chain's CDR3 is CASSLGTSGGALGNEQFF. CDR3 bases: TGTGCCAGCAGCCTCGGGACTAGCGGGGGGGCCTTGGGTAATGAGCAGTTCTTC.